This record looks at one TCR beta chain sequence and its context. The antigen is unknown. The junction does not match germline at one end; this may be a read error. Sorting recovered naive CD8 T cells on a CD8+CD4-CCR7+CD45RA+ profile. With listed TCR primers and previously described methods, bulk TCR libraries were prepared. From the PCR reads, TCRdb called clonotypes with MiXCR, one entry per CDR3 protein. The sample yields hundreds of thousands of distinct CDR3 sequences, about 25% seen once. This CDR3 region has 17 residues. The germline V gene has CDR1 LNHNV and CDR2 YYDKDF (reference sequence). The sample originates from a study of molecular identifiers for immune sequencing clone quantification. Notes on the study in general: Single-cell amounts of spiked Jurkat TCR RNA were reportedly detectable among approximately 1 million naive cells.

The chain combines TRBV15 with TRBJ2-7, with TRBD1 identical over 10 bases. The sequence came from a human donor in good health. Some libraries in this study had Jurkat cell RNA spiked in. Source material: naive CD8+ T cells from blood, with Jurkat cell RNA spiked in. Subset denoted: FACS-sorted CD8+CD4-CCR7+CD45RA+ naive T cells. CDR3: CATSREPRDRGNYEQHF. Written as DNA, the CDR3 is TGTGCCACCAGCAGAGAGCCCAGGGACAGGGGTAATTACGAGCAGCACTTC. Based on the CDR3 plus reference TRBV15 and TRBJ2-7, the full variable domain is DAMVIQNPRYQVTQFGKPVTLSCSQTLNHNVMYWYQQKSSQAPKLLFHYYDKDFNNEADTPDNFQSRRPNTSFCFLDIRSPGLGDTAMYLCATSREPRDRGNYEQHFGPGTRLTVT.